Shown below are 9 T cell receptor beta chains from a single sample sequenced in a study of cytomegalovirus exposure and HLA in healthy donors. PCR involved 60 Vbeta and 13 Jbeta primers. Measured with immunoSEQ multiplex PCR; TCRdb has only the in-frame clones, and not every one. This repertoire shows 99,000 or so clones, approximately 82% found once; its top ten account for approximately 8%. Sequenced sample: PBMCs. Receptors were obtained from a man aged 35 to 55 in good health and CMV-seropositive.

The chain joins TRBV9 to TRBJ2-2; 14 nucleotides align to TRBD2. The CDR3 totals 19 residues. V lost 4 bases to trimming and J lost 1 base; unmatched junction nucleotides: 9. The V gene's germline CDR1 is SGDLS and CDR2 YYNGEE. The CDR3 reads CASSKTGTSGRRNTGELFF. The CDR3 DNA follows: TGTGCCAGCAGCAAAACCGGGACTAGCGGGAGACGGAACACCGGGGAGCTGTTTTTT. The full variable domain, rest sourced from reference TRBV9 and TRBJ2-2, is DSGVTQTPKHLITATGQRVTLRCSPRSGDLSVYWYQQSLDQGLQFLIQYYNGEERAKGNILERFSAQQFPDLHSELNLSSLELGDSALYFCASSKTGTSGRRNTGELFFGEGSRLTVL.

This rearrangement joins TRBV27 to TRBJ2-5, with D possibly being TRBD2 (5 bases). TRBJ2-7 matches the DNA end more closely, so the J call is doubtful. The CDR3 runs to 16 residues. Germline values: CDR1 MNHEY, CDR2 SMNVEV (reference sequence). The DNA for the CDR3 is TGTGCCAGCACTCCCCGCCCGGGGTCCAAGGCCGGCGAGCAGTACTTC. Its translation: CASTPRPGSKAGEQYF.

V usage is TRBV5-1 and J usage is TRBJ1-4, with 8 bases fitting TRBD1. The CDR3 covers 14 residues. Germline V gives CDR1 SGHRS, CDR2 YFSETQ. J was trimmed by 6 bases and V by 7 bases; bases with no gene match: 8. As DNA, the CDR3 is TGCGCCAGCCGACGAACACAGGGGGATGAAAAACTGTTTTTT. Amino acids: CASRRTQGDEKLFF.

The rearrangement joins TRBV19 to TRBJ1-1; 7 bases align to TRBD1. V shed 3 bases and J 7 bases; nucleotides not matched to a gene: 8. The germline V gene encodes CDR1 LNHDA and CDR2 SQIVND (reference sequence). This CDR3 region has 14 residues. This CDR3 is CASSIQTGTVEAFF. The DNA of the CDR3 is TGTGCCAGTAGTATCCAAACCGGGACAGTTGAAGCTTTCTTT.

The chain uses TRBV5-4 and TRBJ2-5; TRBD2 matches 14 bases. J lost 5 bases, V lost 4 bases, and 4 bases had no gene match. The CDR3 runs 15 residues. CDR1 is SGHNT and CDR2 is YYREEE in the germline V gene (reference sequence). The CDR3 here is CASSPRLAGGETQYF. The CDR3, as DNA: TGTGCCAGCAGCCCCCGACTAGCGGGAGGGGAGACCCAGTACTTC.

For this clone: Germline and junction disagree at one end, which may indicate a read error. The chain links TRBV15 to TRBJ2-7, with D perhaps matching TRBD1 (6 bases). In germline, CDR1 is LNHNV, CDR2 YYDKDF (reference sequence). This CDR3 region has 15 residues. CDR3 sequence (DNA): TGTGCCACCAGCAGACTCCAGGGGCCACTCTACCAGCAGTACTTC. Its protein product is CATSRLQGPLYQQYF. Full variable domain (outside the CDR3, taken from reference TRBV15 and TRBJ2-7): DAMVIQNPRYQVTQFGKPVTLSCSQTLNHNVMYWYQQKSSQAPKLLFHYYDKDFNNEADTPDNFQSRRPNTSFCFLDIRSPGLGDTAMYLCATSRLQGPLYQQYFGPGTRLTVT.

In nucleotides, the CDR3 is TGTGCCAGCGCCCGTGGACAGGGTTCCTACGAGCAGTACTTC. Protein sequence: CASARGQGSYEQYF. The chain uses TRBV18 and TRBJ2-7, with 8 bases that match TRBD1. J gave up 1 base and V 8 bases, and 7 bases lay outside the gene matches. This CDR3 region has 14 residues. CDR1 is KGHSH, CDR2 LQKENI, per germline.

This clone was detected only once. This chain uses TRBV2 with TRBJ2-6; D remains ambiguous. Trimming took 5 bases from V and 2 from J, leaving 10 bases between them. Germline assignment: CDR1 SNHLY and CDR2 FYNNEI. The CDR3 is 15 amino acids. CDR3 sequence reads: CASSMRLPGANVLTF. The DNA for the CDR3 is TGTGCCAGCAGTATGAGACTTCCTGGGGCCAACGTCCTGACTTTC. Full variable domain (outside the CDR3, taken from reference TRBV2 and TRBJ2-6): EPEVTQTPSHQVTQMGQEVILRCVPISNHLYFYWYRQILGQKVEFLVSFYNNEISEKSEIFDDQFSVERPDGSNFTLKIRSTKLEDSAMYFCASSMRLPGANVLTFGAGSRLTVL.

This clone appeared once. The V and J genes are TRBV6-1 and TRBJ2-7, with TRBD2 matching 13 bases. The CDR3 runs to 17 residues. Looked up from germline, CDR1 is MNHNS and CDR2 is SASEGT. With 4 bases clipped from V and 2 bases from J, the junction kept 8 bases outside the gene matches. The CDR3 DNA reads TGTGCCAGCAGTGCCCGACTAGCGGGAGGACTAACCTACGAGCAGTACTTC. Its protein product is CASSARLAGGLTYEQYF.